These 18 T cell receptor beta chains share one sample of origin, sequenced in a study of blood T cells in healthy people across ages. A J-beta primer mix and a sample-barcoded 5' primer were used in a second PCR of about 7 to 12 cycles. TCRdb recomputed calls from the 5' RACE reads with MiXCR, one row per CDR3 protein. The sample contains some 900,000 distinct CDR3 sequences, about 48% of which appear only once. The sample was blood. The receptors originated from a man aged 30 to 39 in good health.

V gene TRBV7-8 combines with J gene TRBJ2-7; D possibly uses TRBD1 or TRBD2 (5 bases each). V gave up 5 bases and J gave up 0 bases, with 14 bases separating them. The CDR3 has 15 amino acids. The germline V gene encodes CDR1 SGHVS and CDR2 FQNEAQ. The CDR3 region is CASSTRDGRSYEQYF. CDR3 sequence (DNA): TGTGCCAGCAGCACGAGGGACGGCCGCTCCTACGAGCAGTACTTC.

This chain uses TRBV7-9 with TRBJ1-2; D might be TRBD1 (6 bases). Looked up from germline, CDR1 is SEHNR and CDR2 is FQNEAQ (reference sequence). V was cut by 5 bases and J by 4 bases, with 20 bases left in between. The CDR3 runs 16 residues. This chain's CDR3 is CASSPLNRDLSYGYTF. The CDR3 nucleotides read TGTGCCAGCAGCCCGCTTAACAGGGATTTAAGCTATGGCTACACCTTC.

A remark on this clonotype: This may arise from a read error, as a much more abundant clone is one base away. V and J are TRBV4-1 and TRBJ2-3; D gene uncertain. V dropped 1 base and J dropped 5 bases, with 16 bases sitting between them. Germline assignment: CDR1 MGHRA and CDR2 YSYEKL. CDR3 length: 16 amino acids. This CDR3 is CASSQGLESRRDTQYF. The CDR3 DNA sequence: TGCGCCAGCAGCCAAGGCCTAGAAAGTCGGCGAGATACGCAGTATTTT.

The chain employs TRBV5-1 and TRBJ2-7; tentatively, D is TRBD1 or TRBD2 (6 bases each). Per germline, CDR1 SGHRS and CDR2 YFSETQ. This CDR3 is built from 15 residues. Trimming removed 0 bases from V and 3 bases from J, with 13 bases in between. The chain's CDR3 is CASSLVGGIGYEQYF. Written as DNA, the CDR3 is TGCGCCAGCAGCTTGGTGGGGGGCATCGGCTACGAGCAGTACTTC.

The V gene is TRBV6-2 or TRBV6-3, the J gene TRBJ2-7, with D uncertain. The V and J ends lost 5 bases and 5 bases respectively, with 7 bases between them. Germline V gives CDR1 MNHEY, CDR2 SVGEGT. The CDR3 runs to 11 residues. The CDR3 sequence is CASSQQNEQYF. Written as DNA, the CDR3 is TGTGCCAGCAGTCAGCAGAACGAGCAGTACTTC.

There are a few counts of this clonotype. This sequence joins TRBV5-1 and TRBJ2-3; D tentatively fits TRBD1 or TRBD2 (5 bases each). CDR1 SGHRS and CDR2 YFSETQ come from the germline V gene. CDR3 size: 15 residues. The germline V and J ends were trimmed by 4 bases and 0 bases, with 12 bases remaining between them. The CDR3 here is CASSHGTVSTDTQYF. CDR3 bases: TGCGCCAGCAGCCACGGGACGGTTAGCACAGATACGCAGTATTTT.

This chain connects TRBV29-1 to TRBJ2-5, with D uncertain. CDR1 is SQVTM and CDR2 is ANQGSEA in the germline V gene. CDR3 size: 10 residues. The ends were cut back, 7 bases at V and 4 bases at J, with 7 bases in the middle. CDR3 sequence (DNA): TGCAGCGCGAAGACAGAGACCCAGTACTTC. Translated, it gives CSAKTETQYF.

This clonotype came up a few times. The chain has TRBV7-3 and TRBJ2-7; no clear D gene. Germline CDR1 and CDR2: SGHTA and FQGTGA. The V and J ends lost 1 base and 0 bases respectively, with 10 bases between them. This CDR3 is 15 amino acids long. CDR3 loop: CASSLRELDSYEQYF. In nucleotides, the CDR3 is TGTGCCAGCAGCTTAAGAGAATTGGACTCCTACGAGCAGTACTTC. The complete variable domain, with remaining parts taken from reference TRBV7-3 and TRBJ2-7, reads GAGVSQTPSNKVTEKGKYVELRCDPISGHTALYWYRQSLGQGPEFLIYFQGTGAADDSGLPNDRFFAVRPEGSVSTLKIQRTERGDSAVYLCASSLRELDSYEQYFGPGTRLTVT.

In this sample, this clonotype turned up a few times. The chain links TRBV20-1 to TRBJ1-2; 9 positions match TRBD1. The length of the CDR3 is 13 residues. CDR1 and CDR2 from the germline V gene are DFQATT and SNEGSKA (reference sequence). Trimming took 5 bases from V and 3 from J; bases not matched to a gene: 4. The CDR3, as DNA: TGCAGTGCTCCGGACAGGGGCGACTATGGCTACACCTTC. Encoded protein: CSAPDRGDYGYTF.

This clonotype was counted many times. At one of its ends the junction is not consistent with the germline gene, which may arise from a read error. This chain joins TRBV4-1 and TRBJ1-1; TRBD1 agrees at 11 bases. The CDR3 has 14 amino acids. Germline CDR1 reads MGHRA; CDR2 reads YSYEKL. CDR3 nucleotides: TGTGCCAGCAGTCGGGGACAGGGGGGGACTGAAGCTTTCTTT. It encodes CASSRGQGGTEAFF.

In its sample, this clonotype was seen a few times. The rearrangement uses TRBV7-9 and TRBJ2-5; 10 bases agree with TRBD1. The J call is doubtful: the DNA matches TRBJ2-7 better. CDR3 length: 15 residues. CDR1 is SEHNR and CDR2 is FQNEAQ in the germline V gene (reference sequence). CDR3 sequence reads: CASSHRDRGIYEQYF. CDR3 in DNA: TGTGCCAGCAGCCACCGGGACAGGGGTATCTACGAGCAGTACTTC.

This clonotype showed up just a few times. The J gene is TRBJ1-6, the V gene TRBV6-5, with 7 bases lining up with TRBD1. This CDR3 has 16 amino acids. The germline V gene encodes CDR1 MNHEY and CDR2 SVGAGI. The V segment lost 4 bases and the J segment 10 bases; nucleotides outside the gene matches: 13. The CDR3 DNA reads TGTGCCAGCAGTTCGGGACAGAATCGGGTCCACTCACCCCTCCACTTT. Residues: CASSSGQNRVHSPLHF.

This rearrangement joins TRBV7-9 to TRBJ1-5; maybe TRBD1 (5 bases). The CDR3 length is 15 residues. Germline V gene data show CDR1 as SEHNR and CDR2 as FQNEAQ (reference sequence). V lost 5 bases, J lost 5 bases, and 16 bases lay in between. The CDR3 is CASSIGTFRDQPQHF. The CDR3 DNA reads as TGTGCCAGCAGCATCGGGACCTTTCGAGATCAGCCCCAGCATTTT. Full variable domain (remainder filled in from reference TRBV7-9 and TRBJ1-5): DTGVSQNPRHKITKRGQNVTFRCDPISEHNRLYWYRQTLGQGPEFLTYFQNEAQLEKSRLLSDRFSAERPKGSFSTLEIQRTEQGDSAMYLCASSIGTFRDQPQHFGDGTRLSIL.

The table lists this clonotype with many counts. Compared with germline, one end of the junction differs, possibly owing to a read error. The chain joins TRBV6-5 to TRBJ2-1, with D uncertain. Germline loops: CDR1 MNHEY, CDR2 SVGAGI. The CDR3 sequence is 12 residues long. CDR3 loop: CASSSYRDEQFF. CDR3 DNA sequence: TGCGCCAGCAGCTCCTATAGAGATGAGCAGTTCTTC.

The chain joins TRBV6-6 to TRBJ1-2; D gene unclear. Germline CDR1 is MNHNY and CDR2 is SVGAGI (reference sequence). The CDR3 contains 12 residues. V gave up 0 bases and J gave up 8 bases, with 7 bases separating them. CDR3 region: CASSYSVGGYTF. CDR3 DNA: TGTGCCAGCAGTTACTCGGTAGGCGGCTACACCTTC.

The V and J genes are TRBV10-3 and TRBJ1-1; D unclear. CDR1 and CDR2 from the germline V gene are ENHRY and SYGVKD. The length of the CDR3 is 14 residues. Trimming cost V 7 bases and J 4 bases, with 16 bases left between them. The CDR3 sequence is CAIKVGMLGTEAFF. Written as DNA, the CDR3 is TGTGCCATCAAGGTGGGCATGTTAGGCACTGAAGCTTTCTTT.

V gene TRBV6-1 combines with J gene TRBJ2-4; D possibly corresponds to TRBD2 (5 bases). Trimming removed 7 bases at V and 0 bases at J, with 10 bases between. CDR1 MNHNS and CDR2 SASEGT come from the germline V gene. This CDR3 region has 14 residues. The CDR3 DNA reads TGTGCCAGCAAGGAGACTATAGCCAAAAACATTCAGTACTTC. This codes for CASKETIAKNIQYF.

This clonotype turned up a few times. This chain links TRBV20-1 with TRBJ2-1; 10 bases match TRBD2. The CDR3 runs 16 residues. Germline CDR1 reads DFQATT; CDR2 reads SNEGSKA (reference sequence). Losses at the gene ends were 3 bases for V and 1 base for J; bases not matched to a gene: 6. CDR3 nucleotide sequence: TGCAGTGCTAGTTCGCCTAGCGGGGGTTCCTACAATGAGCAGTTCTTC. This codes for CSASSPSGGSYNEQFF.